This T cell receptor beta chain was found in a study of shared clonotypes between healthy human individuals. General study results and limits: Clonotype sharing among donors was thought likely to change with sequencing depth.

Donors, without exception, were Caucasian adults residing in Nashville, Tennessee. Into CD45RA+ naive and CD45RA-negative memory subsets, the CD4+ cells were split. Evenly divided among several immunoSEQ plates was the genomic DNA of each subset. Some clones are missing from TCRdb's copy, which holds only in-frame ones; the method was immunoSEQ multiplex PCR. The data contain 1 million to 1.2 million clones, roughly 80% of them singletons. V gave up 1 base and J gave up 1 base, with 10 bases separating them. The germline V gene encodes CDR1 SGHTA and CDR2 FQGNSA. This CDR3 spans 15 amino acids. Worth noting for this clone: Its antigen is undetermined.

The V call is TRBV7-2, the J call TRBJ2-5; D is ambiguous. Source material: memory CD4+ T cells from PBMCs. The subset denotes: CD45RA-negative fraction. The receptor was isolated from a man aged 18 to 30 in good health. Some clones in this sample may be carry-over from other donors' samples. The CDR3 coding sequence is TGTGCCAGCAGCTTAGGCTCCGCAGGCCAAGAGACCCAGTACTTC. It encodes CASSLGSAGQETQYF.